This passage covers 5 T cell receptor beta chains from one sample sequenced in a study of control samples from healthy donors and cancer patients. Clones were sequenced by immunoSEQ multiplex PCR, and TCRdb holds only the in-frame ones, with some missing. This sample has roughly 130,000 clones, with about 92% found just once. The sequenced sample consisted of PBMCs. These receptors all stem from a man aged 45-65 years with head and neck cancer.

The chain has TRBV28 and TRBJ2-3; TRBD2 might be the D (7 bases). Per germline, CDR1 MDHEN and CDR2 SYDVKM. The CDR3 consists of 16 residues. V lost 6 bases, J lost 11 bases, and 27 bases lay in between. The CDR3: CASSPALGGAPGGQYF. The DNA of the CDR3 is TGTGCCAGCAGCCCGGCGCTTGGGGGGGCGCCGGGGGGGCAGTATTTT.

V is TRBV30 and J is TRBJ2-3; TRBD2 matches at 12 bases. The CDR3 covers 15 residues. Germline CDR1 is GTSNPN and CDR2 is SVGIG (reference sequence). V dropped 4 bases and J dropped 5; count of bases not matched to a gene: 7. CDR3 residues: CAWTVRLAGEDTQYF. CDR3 DNA sequence: TGTGCCTGGACTGTAAGACTAGCGGGGGAAGATACGCAGTATTTT.

This clone was seen once. This chain joins TRBV6-5 and TRBJ1-1; D might be TRBD1 (6 bases). Trimming took 5 bases from V and 4 from J, leaving 17 bases between them. The CDR3 runs to 15 residues. Germline lookup yields CDR1 MNHEY and CDR2 SVGAGI. CDR3 nucleotides: TGTGCCAGCAGTATCTCCCTGGGGGCCCTCACTGAAGCTTTCTTT. Protein product: CASSISLGALTEAFF.

CDR3: CASSWDWDTESNEQFF. Written as DNA, the CDR3 is TGTGCCAGCAGCTGGGACTGGGATACGGAAAGCAATGAGCAGTTCTTC. The V and J genes are TRBV5-4 and TRBJ2-1, with a weak D call TRBD2 (6 bases). The CDR3 runs to 16 residues. V lost 3 bases, J lost 6 bases, and 19 bases lay in between. Germline CDR1 is SGHNT and CDR2 is YYREEE (reference sequence).

The gene calls are TRBV30 and TRBJ1-6; 7 nucleotides agree with TRBD1. Germline V gene data show CDR1 as GTSNPN and CDR2 as SVGIG (reference sequence). Germline trimming cut 3 bases from V and 7 bases from J; bases unmatched to any gene: 3. This CDR3 comprises 13 residues. CDR3 in amino acids: CAWRGQQNSPLHF. CDR3 DNA: TGTGCCTGGAGGGGACAGCAGAATTCACCCCTCCACTTT.